This T cell receptor beta chain was recorded in a study of T cells after yellow fever vaccination. TCRdb reprocessed the 5' RACE reads via MiXCR and lists one record per CDR3 protein. The profile shows under 150,000 distinct CDR3 sequences, roughly 15% of them singletons. A few counts support this clonotype. The CDR3 extends over 15 amino acids. The V gene's germline CDR1 is MGHRA and CDR2 YSYEKL. V was shortened by 0 bases and J by 3 bases, with 11 bases between the two germline ends. The sequence derives from a man aged 18 to 30 who received the YFV17D yellow fever vaccine. The chain uses TRBV4-1 and TRBJ1-2; the D is unclear. The sequencing used CD8+ T cells sorted from PBMCs, collected 5 days after the yellow fever booster vaccination. CDR3 coding DNA: TGCGCCAGCAGCCAAGATCGGCCGGGATACTATGGCTACACCTTC. Translated: CASSQDRPGYYGYTF.